This entry lists 17 T cell receptor beta chains sequenced from one sample in a study of post-analysis software for immune sequencing data. Findings and caveats of the study: A handful of TRBV segments occurring more often in patients than controls included TRBV5-6, TRBV5-1 and TRBV20-1.

cDNA libraries for TCR beta contained unique molecular identifiers. In TCRdb, the PCR reads were re-called with MiXCR into one record per CDR3 protein. Of around 180,000 distinct CDR3 sequences listed, over 25% are singletons. Their target antigens are unknown. The sample was blood. Receptors were obtained from a girl aged 5 to 17 with multiple sclerosis.

This chain joins TRBV5-1 and TRBJ2-7; D unclear. Gene TRBJ2-5 matches the end of the DNA better, so the J call may be wrong. Germline V gene sequence: CDR1 SGHRS, CDR2 YFSETQ. CDR3 length: 15 amino acids. CDR3 in DNA: TGCGCCAGCAGCTTGGACAGTACTGGTATGGGGACCCAGTACTTC. It specifies CASSLDSTGMGTQYF.

This clonotype was seen many times. J is TRBJ2-1 and V is TRBV20-1; 8 positions match TRBD2. In germline, CDR1 is DFQATT, CDR2 SNEGSKA (reference sequence). The CDR3 length is 15 residues. Trimming took 6 bases from V and 5 from J; bases not matched to a gene: 12. CDR3 bases: TGCAGTGCCCCCCCCCGGACTAGCACCGACAATGAGCAGTTCTTC. It encodes CSAPPRTSTDNEQFF.

This clonotype was found many times. This sequence joins TRBV9 and TRBJ2-1, with 9 bases lining up with TRBD2. The CDR3 contains 15 residues. Looked up from germline, CDR1 is SGDLS and CDR2 is YYNGEE. Trimming removed 3 bases from V and 2 bases from J; junction bases left unmatched: 3. CDR3 bases: TGTGCCAGCAGCGATAGCGGGAGCCCCTACAATGAGCAGTTCTTC. Its translation is CASSDSGSPYNEQFF.

The rearrangement links TRBV3-1 to TRBJ2-1; D ambiguous. The CDR3 consists of 13 residues. Per the germline V gene, CDR1 is LGHDT and CDR2 is YNNKEL (reference sequence). Trimming removed 1 base from V and 5 bases from J, with 6 bases in between. As DNA, the CDR3 is TGTGCCAGCAGCCAAGGTCCCCACAATGAGCAGTTCTTC. Translation gives CASSQGPHNEQFF.

This chain connects TRBV28 to TRBJ1-6, with TRBD1 matching over 8 bases. V lost 6 bases to trimming and J lost 9 bases; unmatched junction nucleotides: 13. In germline, CDR1 is MDHEN, CDR2 SYDVKM. CDR3 length: 16 amino acids. Here the CDR3 reads CASSLIPGQDSSPLHF. The CDR3 nucleotides read TGTGCCAGCAGCCTAATACCGGGACAGGATAGTTCACCCCTCCACTTT.

The chain uses TRBV12-3 or TRBV12-4 and TRBJ2-3, with TRBD2 matching 7 bases. The CDR3 length is 14 residues. V gave up 8 bases and J gave up 0 bases; unmatched junction bases: 5. The CDR3 DNA is TGTGCCAGCCTACTAGCGCCGAGCACAGATACGCAGTATTTT. This translates into CASLLAPSTDTQYF.

This clonotype appeared once. The J gene is TRBJ2-3, the V gene TRBV3-1; the match to TRBD2 covers 9 bases. Germline V lookup: CDR1 LGHDT, CDR2 YNNKEL (reference sequence). After removal of 4 bases from V and 4 bases from J, the junction contained 6 bases not matched to a gene. The CDR3 spans 15 residues. Here the CDR3 DNA reads TGTGCCAGCAGCCCGGGACTAGCTGACGCAGATACGCAGTATTTT. Translation gives CASSPGLADADTQYF.

This clonotype turned up a few times. The V and J genes are TRBV14 and TRBJ1-6, with D unresolved. V lost 0 bases to trimming and J lost 7 bases, with 10 bases between them. Germline V CDR1 and CDR2: SGHDN, FVKESK. The CDR3 has 15 residues. CDR3 region: CASSQDTAVNSPLHF. For the CDR3, the DNA is TGTGCCAGCAGCCAAGATACGGCCGTAAATTCACCCCTCCACTTT.

The rearrangement uses TRBV12-3 or TRBV12-4 and TRBJ1-5; unclear D gene. The CDR3 loop spans 13 amino acids. Trimming removed 2 bases at V and 6 bases at J, with 8 bases between. The CDR3 nucleotides read TGTGCCAGCAGTTTAACCTCAGGTCAGCCCCAGCATTTT. It encodes CASSLTSGQPQHF.

This clonotype was observed at least ten times. The chain joins TRBV6-2 or TRBV6-3 to TRBJ2-6; D remains unclear. V lost 0 bases to trimming and J lost 0 bases, with 3 bases between them. This CDR3 spans 15 amino acids. Germline loops: CDR1 MNHEY, CDR2 SVGEGT. The CDR3 bases are TGTGCCAGCAGTTACTCAGACTCTGGGGCCAACGTCCTGACTTTC. It encodes CASSYSDSGANVLTF.

This clonotype has ten or more counts. The V and J genes are TRBV6-5 and TRBJ1-2; TRBD1 might be the D (6 bases). Looked up from germline, CDR1 is MNHEY and CDR2 is SVGAGI. The CDR3 has 12 residues. The ends were cut back, 6 bases at V and 3 bases at J, with 8 bases in the middle. CDR3 coding DNA: TGTGCCAGCAGCAGGGGAGACTATGGCTACACCTTC. Its translation is CASSRGDYGYTF.

This clonotype was seen a handful of times. One base away lies a much larger clone, so this may be a sequencing read error. The chain combines TRBV9 with TRBJ2-1, with 9 bases matching TRBD2. Germline values: CDR1 SGDLS, CDR2 YYNGEE. J gave up 7 bases and V 4 bases, and 12 bases lay outside the gene matches. The CDR3 totals 16 residues. CDR3: CASSSRASGTRNEQFF. For the CDR3, the DNA is TGTGCCAGCAGCTCTCGGGCTAGCGGGACGAGAAATGAGCAGTTCTTC.

Only a few counts were recorded for this clonotype. Being one base from a much bigger clone, this may be a read error. The rearrangement links TRBV29-1 to TRBJ1-1; D gene ambiguous. V lost 3 bases and J lost 6, with 14 bases in between. The CDR3 extends over 13 amino acids. CDR1 and CDR2 from the germline V gene are SQVTM and ANQGSEA. CDR3 DNA sequence: TGCAGCGTTGAGCGGCCGGGGATCGCTGAAGCTTTCTTT. It is translated as CSVERPGIAEAFF. The variable domain in full, completed from reference TRBV29-1 and TRBJ1-1, reads SAVISQKPSRDICQRGTSLTIQCQVDSQVTMMFWYRQQPGQSLTLIATANQGSEATYESGFVIDKFPISRPNLTFSTLTVSNMSPEDSSIYLCSVERPGIAEAFFGQGTRLTVV.

The chain recombines TRBV27 with TRBJ1-3, with D possibly matching TRBD1 (6 bases). Germline lookup yields CDR1 MNHEY and CDR2 SMNVEV (reference sequence). The CDR3 totals 13 residues. Trimming took 6 bases from V and 2 from J, leaving 8 bases between them. The chain's CDR3 is CASRKGAGNTIYF. The DNA of the CDR3 is TGTGCCAGCAGAAAGGGGGCTGGAAACACCATATATTTT.

V usage is TRBV20-1 and J usage is TRBJ2-1; TRBD2 aligns across 7 bases. CDR3 length: 14 amino acids. V was clipped by 6 bases and J by 3 bases; unmatched bases: 8. CDR1 and CDR2 from the germline V gene are DFQATT and SNEGSKA (reference sequence). The CDR3 loop is CSARRLANYNEQFF. Written as DNA, the CDR3 is TGCAGTGCGCGCAGACTAGCAAACTACAATGAGCAGTTCTTC.

V usage is TRBV5-1 and J usage is TRBJ1-2; weak D call: TRBD1 (6 bases). The germline CDR1 and CDR2 sequences are SGHRS and YFSETQ. The ends were cut back, 2 bases at V and 8 bases at J, with 10 bases in the middle. CDR3 length equals 12 residues. CDR3 sequence (DNA): TGCGCCAGCAGCTTTCAGGGGATCGGCTACACCTTC. Translating gives CASSFQGIGYTF.

This chain uses TRBV5-1 with TRBJ2-5, with 11 nucleotides matching TRBD1. Germline CDR1 reads SGHRS; CDR2 reads YFSETQ. V was pared by 0 bases and J by 12 bases, with 7 bases of the junction left unmatched. CDR3 length: 14 amino acids. The CDR3, as DNA: TGCGCCAGCAGCTTGGTCTTCCCGGGACAGGGGGAGTACTTC. Amino acids: CASSLVFPGQGEYF.